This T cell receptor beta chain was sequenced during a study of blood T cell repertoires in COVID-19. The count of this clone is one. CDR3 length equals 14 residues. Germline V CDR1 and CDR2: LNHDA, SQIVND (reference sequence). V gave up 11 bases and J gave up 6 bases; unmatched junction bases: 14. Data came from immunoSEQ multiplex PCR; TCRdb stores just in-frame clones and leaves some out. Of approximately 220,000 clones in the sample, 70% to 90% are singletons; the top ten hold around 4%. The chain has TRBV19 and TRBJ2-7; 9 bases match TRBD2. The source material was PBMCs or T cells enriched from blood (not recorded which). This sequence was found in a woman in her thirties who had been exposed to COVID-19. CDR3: CASSFRTSDSEQYF. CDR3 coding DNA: TGTGCCTCCTCATTTAGGACTAGCGATTCCGAGCAGTACTTC.